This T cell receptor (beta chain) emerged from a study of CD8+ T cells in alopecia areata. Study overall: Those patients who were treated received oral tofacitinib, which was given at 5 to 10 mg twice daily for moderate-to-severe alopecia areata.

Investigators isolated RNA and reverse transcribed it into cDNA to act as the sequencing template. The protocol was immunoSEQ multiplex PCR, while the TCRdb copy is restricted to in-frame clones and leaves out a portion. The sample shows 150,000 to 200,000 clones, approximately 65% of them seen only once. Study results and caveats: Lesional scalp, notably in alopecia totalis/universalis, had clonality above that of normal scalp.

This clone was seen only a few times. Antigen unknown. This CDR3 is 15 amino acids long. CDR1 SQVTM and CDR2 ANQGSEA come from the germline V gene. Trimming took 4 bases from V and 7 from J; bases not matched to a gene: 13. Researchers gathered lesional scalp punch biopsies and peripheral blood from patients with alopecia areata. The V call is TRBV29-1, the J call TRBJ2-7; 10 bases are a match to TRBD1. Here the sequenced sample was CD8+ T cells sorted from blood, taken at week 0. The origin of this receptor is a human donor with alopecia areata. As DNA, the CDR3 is TGCAGCGTTGTTCCTTTCGGGACAGGGGAGCGGGAGCAGTACTTC. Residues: CSVVPFGTGEREQYF.